The clone carrying this T cell receptor (beta chain) was picked up one time. In the authors' workflow: Nucleated cell counts were estimated from reference gene primer amplification. Generated by immunoSEQ multiplex PCR, the TCRdb table keeps only in-frame clones and is missing some. That table is the source of V, J and clone size, and D and trimming were worked out from the DNA. The top ten clones hold 2.1% of a sample with under 300,000 clones, 70% to 90% of them seen once. This specimen belongs to a study of blood T cell repertoires in COVID-19. Whole-study context: Acute and convalescent COVID-19 specimens originated in the United States, Italy and Spain. PBMCs, B-cell-depleted T cells, or T cells were the source of the cDNA or gDNA that made up the material.

Germline CDR1 reads SQVTM; CDR2 reads ANQGSEA. The CDR3 runs to 13 residues. Trimming took 3 bases from V and 7 from J; bases not matched to a gene: 5. The TCR originated in a woman between 40 and 50 years old who had recovered from COVID-19. The sequencing input was peripheral blood. The chain carries TRBV29-1 and TRBJ2-2; 7 nucleotides line up with TRBD2. The CDR3 nucleotides are TGCAGCGTTGACGTCGGGGGGAGCGGGGAGCTGTTTTTT. Encoded protein: CSVDVGGSGELFF.